The clone carrying this T cell receptor (beta chain) was picked up a small number of times. The antigen remains undetermined. The data originate from a study of long-term antiretroviral therapy in people with HIV. Broader study findings: At every time point, clones expanded before ART dominated the repertoire. Post-ART samples showed increased diversity that remained below transplant donor control levels.

This was the immunoSEQ v3.0 assay at survey level. Sequencing set out to capture about 35,000-55,000 T-cell genomes per sample. The table came from immunoSEQ multiplex PCR; TCRdb's copy has only in-frame clones and leaves some out. The sample has fewer than 25,000 clones, 88% seen once. This TCR derives from a man aged 55 to 70 with HIV. Sequencing was performed on unsorted PBMCs, taken 2.3 years after starting antiretroviral therapy.

CDR3 sequence (DNA): TGCGCCAGCAGCTTGGAGGACGGCTACGAGCAGTACTTC. Protein sequence: CASSLEDGYEQYF. The rearrangement links TRBV5-1 to TRBJ2-7, with no clear D. The CDR3 consists of 13 residues. The V end lost 0 bases, the J end lost 3 bases, and 7 bases lay between the germline ends. In germline, CDR1 is SGHRS, CDR2 YFSETQ.